The clone carrying this T cell receptor (beta chain) was detected only once. The germline gives CDR1 SGHTS, CDR2 YDEGEE. CDR3 length equals 13 residues. V lost 1 base and J lost 7, with 9 bases in between. This specimen comes from a study of blood T cell repertoires in COVID-19. TCRdb's copy holds only in-frame clones and misses some; the assay was immunoSEQ multiplex PCR. Of approximately 250,000 clones listed, approximately 85% were seen once; the top ten hold 5.1%. The chain joins TRBV5-8 to TRBJ1-5; D gene unclear. Material for sequencing was peripheral blood. This clonotype was obtained from a man between 45 and 60 years old with COVID-19, enrolled during active disease. The CDR3 spells CASSLSGVQPQHF. As DNA, the CDR3 is TGTGCCAGCAGCTTGTCCGGGGTGCAGCCCCAGCATTTT.